The sequence of this TCR beta chain was determined in a study of T cell clusters in autoimmune cytopenias. Study outcomes and limitations: Physiological T cell clusters of healthy donors were apparently absent in primary autoimmune cytopenia patients.

As regards this clonotype: Its target is not known.

CDR3 size: 15 residues. Each sample's input was around 250 ng genomic DNA, 30,000 to 45,000 genome equivalents. Multiplex touch-down PCR amplified TRB using TRB-A and TRB-B pools in one tube. TCRdb reanalyzed the multiplex PCR reads, giving one entry per CDR3 protein sequence and no DNA. In all, the sample yields 2,700 or so distinct CDR3 sequences. The sequence derives from a human donor with an autoimmune cytopenia or autoimmune hepatitis (not recorded which). The V gene is TRBV12-3 or TRBV12-4, the J gene TRBJ2-1; TCRdb's D gene call, TRBD1, goes unchecked for lack of DNA. The sample was peripheral blood. The CDR3 here is CASSLGQGGAGQQFF.